Listed below are T cell receptor beta chains from one sample, sequenced in a study of Graves' ophthalmopathy and Graves' hyperthyroidism. Each CDR3 protein gets one entry after TCRdb re-called the multiplex PCR reads with MiXCR. The sample consists of roughly 300,000 distinct CDR3 sequences, roughly 15% of them appearing once. Input material: peripheral blood. These receptors all come from an adult man with Graves' ophthalmopathy. Each CDR3 is given with its conserved first and last residue. Fields, in order: CDR3 protein, V gene, clone size, J gene. Rows may omit the clone size; those that give it use once, few, many or a size class.

CASSFPLAGGFEQYF | TRBV6-5 | many | TRBJ2-7
CASGLDEKLFF | TRBV7-9 | many | TRBJ1-4
CASSEGTGLEQYF | TRBV10-1 | NA | TRBJ2-7
CASSGRRGFQETQYF | TRBV10-1 | NA | TRBJ2-5
CASSLMETLYF | TRBV12-3/TRBV12-4 | NA | TRBJ2-5
CATSRAGTQETQYF | TRBV15 | many | TRBJ2-5
CASSSQGGPYEQYF | TRBV7-2 | NA | TRBJ2-7
CASSFLAGAGELFF | TRBV28 | many | TRBJ2-2
CASSQPAGGGYGYTF | TRBV4-2 | many | TRBJ1-2
CASSSRAPYGYTF | TRBV7-8 | NA | TRBJ1-2
CASSQEAVRSTEAFF | TRBV4-3 | many | TRBJ1-1
CASSFGGGEYGYTF | TRBV7-2 | many | TRBJ1-2
CASRTAVGVTDF | TRBV28 | few | TRBJ2-7
CASSYSLSGVNQPQHF | TRBV6-2/TRBV6-3 | many | TRBJ1-5
CASSQVTGLETQYF | TRBV4-1 | NA | TRBJ2-5
CASTQTTRNTEAFF | TRBV6-2/TRBV6-3 | many | TRBJ1-1
CASGLGEGAKNIQYF | TRBV12-5 | once | TRBJ2-4
CATQGGRGTGELFF | TRBV6-1 | few | TRBJ2-2
CASSQELLQGTYEQYF | TRBV4-2 | many | TRBJ2-7
CASSSGTSNTGELFF | TRBV9 | many | TRBJ2-2
CAWRKDLRLTDTQYF | TRBV30 | many | TRBJ2-3
CASSPITSGRTSSYEQYF | TRBV6-2/TRBV6-3 | NA | TRBJ2-7
CASSLAGSNSPLHF | TRBV12-3/TRBV12-4 | many | TRBJ1-6
CASSQARRGPQHF | TRBV3-1 | many | TRBJ1-5
CASSFSVLAPPNTGELFF | TRBV7-6 | many | TRBJ2-2
CASSYSIGPGQPQHF | TRBV6-5 | NA | TRBJ1-5
CASSAGFGAYTEAFF | TRBV9 | many | TRBJ1-1
CASSGPGGHGYTF | TRBV9 | NA | TRBJ1-2
CASSQDRTSSYEQYF | TRBV4-1 | many | TRBJ2-7
CASSLDREAYGYTF | TRBV7-6 | once | TRBJ1-2
CASSLDLALAIETQYF | TRBV11-2 | many | TRBJ2-5
CAWIPGYRLAQHF | TRBV30 | many | TRBJ1-5
CAWANRDEQYF | TRBV30 | NA | TRBJ2-7
CASSGTSGFAGELFF | TRBV27 | many | TRBJ2-2
CASSPSGTGNTGELFF | TRBV7-8 | many | TRBJ2-2
CASSSPANYGYTF | TRBV28 | many | TRBJ1-2
CASSDPGRRTGELFF | TRBV6-1 | many | TRBJ2-2
CASSLYRDQGGTQYF | TRBV6-1 | many | TRBJ2-5
CASSFFPSGSGTGELFF | TRBV11-1 | many | TRBJ2-2
CASRGTSGAYEQYF | TRBV6-1 | many | TRBJ2-7
CASSPPQRAEAFF | TRBV12-3/TRBV12-4 | few | TRBJ1-1
CASTPEQGPNTEAFF | TRBV7-9 | many | TRBJ1-1
CASSQGGGTDTQYF | TRBV3-1 | NA | TRBJ2-3